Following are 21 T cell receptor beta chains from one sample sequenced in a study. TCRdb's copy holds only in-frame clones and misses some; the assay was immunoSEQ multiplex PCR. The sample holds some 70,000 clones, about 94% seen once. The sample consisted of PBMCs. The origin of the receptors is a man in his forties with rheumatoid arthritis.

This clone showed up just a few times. The CDR3 DNA follows: TGTGCCAGCAGTGAAAGGGAACAGGATAACACCGGGGAGCTGTTTTTT. Protein: CASSEREQDNTGELFF. The chain links TRBV6-1 to TRBJ2-2; possible D gene TRBD1, 5 bases. The CDR3 sequence is 16 residues long. Germline V gives CDR1 MNHNS, CDR2 SASEGT. V was cut by 2 bases and J by 2 bases, with 12 bases left in between.

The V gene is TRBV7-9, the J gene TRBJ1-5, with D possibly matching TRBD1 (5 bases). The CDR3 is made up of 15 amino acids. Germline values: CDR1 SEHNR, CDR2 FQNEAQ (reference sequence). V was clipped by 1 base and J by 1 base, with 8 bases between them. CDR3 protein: CASSLGQGSNQPQHF. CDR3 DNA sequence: TGTGCCAGCAGCTTAGGCCAGGGAAGCAATCAGCCCCAGCATTTT.

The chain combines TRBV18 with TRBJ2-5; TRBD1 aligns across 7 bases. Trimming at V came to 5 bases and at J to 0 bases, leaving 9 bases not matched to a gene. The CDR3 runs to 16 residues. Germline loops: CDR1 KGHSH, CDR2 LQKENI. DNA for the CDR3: TGTGCCAGCTCAGAGTCCCCCGGGACAGACCAAGAGACCCAGTACTTC. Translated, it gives CASSESPGTDQETQYF.

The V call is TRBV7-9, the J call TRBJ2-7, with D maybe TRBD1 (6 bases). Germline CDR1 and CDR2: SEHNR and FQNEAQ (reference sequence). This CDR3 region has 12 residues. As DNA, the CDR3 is TGTGCACTCCCAGGGGAGAAGGGCGAGCAGTACTTC. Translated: CALPGEKGEQYF.

CDR3 region: CASSIQGAGYNEQFF. CDR3 nucleotides: TGTGCCAGCAGCATTCAGGGGGCGGGATACAATGAGCAGTTCTTC. The chain combines TRBV7-3 with TRBJ2-1; 8 bases line up with TRBD1. V lost 5 bases and J lost 4; bases outside the gene matches: 7. The CDR3 runs to 15 residues. Germline values: CDR1 SGHTA, CDR2 FQGTGA.

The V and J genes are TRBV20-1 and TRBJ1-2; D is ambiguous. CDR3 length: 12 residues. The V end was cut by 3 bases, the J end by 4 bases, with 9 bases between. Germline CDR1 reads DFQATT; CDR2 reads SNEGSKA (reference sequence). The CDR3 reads CSASRILYGYTF. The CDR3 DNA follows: TGCAGTGCTAGTCGGATCCTCTATGGCTACACCTTC.

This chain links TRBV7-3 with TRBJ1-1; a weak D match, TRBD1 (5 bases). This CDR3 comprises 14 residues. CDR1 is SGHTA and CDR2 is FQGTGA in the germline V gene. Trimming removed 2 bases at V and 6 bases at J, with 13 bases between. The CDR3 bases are TGTGCCAGCAGCTTACGAGGGGCCGTCGCTGAAGCTTTCTTT. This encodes CASSLRGAVAEAFF.

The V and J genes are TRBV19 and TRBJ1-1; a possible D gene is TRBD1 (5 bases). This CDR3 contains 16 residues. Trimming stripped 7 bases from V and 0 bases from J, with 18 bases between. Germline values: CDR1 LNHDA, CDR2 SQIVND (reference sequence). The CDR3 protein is CASTLRGSGLNTEAFF. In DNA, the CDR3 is TGTGCCAGTACCTTGAGGGGATCAGGGTTGAACACTGAAGCTTTCTTT.

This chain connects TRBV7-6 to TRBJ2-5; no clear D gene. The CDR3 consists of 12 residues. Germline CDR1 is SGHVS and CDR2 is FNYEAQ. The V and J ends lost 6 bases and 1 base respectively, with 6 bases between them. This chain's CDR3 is CASSPGQETQYF. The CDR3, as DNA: TGTGCCAGCAGTCCCGGCCAAGAGACCCAGTACTTC.

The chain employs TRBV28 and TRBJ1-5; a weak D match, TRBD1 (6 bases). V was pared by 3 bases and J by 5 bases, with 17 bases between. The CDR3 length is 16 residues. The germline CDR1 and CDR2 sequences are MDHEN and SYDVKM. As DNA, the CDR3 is TGTGCCAGCAGTTTCACGGGCAGGGGTTATTATCAGCCCCAGCATTTT. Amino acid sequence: CASSFTGRGYYQPQHF.

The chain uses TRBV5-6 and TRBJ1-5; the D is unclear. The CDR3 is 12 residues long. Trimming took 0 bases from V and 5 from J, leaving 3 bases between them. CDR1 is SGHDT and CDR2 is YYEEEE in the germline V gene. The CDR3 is CASSLDDQPQHF. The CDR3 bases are TGTGCCAGCAGCTTGGACGATCAGCCCCAGCATTTT. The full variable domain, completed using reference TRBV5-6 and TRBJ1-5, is DAGVTQSPTHLIKTRGQQVTLRCSPKSGHDTVSWYQQALGQGPQFIFQYYEEEERQRGNFPDRFSGHQFPNYSSELNVNALLLGDSALYLCASSLDDQPQHFGDGTRLSIL.

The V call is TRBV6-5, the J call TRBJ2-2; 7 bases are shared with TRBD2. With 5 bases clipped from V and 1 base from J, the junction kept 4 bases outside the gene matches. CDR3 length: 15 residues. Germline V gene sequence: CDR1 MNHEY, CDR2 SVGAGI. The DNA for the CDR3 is TGTGCCAGCAGTCCAGCGGGGCTGAACACCGGGGAGCTGTTTTTT. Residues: CASSPAGLNTGELFF.

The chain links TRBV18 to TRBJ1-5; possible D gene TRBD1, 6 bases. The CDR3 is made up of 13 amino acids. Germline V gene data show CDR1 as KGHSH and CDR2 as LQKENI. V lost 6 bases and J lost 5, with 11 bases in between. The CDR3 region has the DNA TGTGCCAGCTCGAAGACAGGATATCAGCCCCAGCATTTT. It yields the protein CASSKTGYQPQHF.

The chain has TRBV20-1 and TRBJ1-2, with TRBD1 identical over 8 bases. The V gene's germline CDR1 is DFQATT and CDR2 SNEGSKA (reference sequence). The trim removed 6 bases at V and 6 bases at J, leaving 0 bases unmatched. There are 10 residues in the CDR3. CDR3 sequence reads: CSAGQDGYTF. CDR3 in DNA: TGCAGTGCGGGACAGGATGGCTACACCTTC.

The DNA of the CDR3 is TGTGCCAGCAGCCGGACTCAGAATTCCTACAATGAGCAGTTCTTC. Protein sequence: CASSRTQNSYNEQFF. The chain links TRBV5-4 to TRBJ2-1; tentatively, D is TRBD2 (5 bases). Trimming shortened V by 4 bases and J by 1 base, and 12 bases separated the two germline ends. Germline loops: CDR1 SGHNT, CDR2 YYREEE (reference sequence). The CDR3 has 15 residues.

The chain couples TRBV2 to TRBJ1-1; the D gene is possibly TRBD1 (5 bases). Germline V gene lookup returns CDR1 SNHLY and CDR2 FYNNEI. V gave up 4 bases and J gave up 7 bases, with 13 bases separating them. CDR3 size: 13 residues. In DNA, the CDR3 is TGTGCCAGCAGTGTGGGGGGTGCGGTTGAAGCTTTCTTT. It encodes CASSVGGAVEAFF.

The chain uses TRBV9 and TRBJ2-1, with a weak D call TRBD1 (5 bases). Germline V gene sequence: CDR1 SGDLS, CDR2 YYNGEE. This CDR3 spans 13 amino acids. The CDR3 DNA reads TGTGCGGGGCAGACCGGCCAATCTACCGAGCAGTTCTTC. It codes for CAGQTGQSTEQFF.

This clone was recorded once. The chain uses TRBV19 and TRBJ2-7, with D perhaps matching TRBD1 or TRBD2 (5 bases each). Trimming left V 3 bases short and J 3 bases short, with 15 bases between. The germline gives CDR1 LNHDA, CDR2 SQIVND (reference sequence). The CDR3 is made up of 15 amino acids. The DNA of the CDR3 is TGTGCCAGTAGTATGCCCGGGGCGATTTTCTACGAGCAGTACTTC. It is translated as CASSMPGAIFYEQYF.

DNA of the CDR3: TGTGCCACCAGCAGAGGGGCCGGGGGACGCTCTGGGGCCAACGTCCTGACTTTC. Protein product: CATSRGAGGRSGANVLTF. The J gene is TRBJ2-6, the V gene TRBV15, with a weak D call TRBD2 (6 bases). The CDR3 is 18 amino acids. V dropped 1 base and J dropped 0 bases, with 13 bases sitting between them. Germline CDR1 LNHNV, CDR2 YYDKDF (reference sequence).

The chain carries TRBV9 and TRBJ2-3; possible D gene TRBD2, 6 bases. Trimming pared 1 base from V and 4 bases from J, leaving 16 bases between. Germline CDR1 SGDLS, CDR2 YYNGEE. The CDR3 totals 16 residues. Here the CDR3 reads CASSVPDGGNPDTQYF. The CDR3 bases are TGTGCCAGCAGCGTACCCGACGGCGGGAACCCAGATACGCAGTATTTT.

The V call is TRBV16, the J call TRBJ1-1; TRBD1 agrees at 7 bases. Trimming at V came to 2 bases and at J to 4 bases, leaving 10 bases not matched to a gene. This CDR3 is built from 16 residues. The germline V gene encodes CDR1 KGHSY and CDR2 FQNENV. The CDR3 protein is CASSQVTGAPGTEAFF. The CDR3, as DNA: TGTGCCAGCAGCCAAGTCACAGGGGCCCCGGGCACTGAAGCTTTCTTT.